A single T cell receptor beta chain is shown here with its context. A far larger clone differs by one base, so this is likely a read error. These data originate in a study of prognosis after radiotherapy for stage I lung cancer. Germline values: CDR1 SGHAT, CDR2 FQNNGV. The CDR3 totals 22 residues. CDR3 of TCR beta was amplified from genomic DNA via a two-round multiplex PCR. For every TRBV and TRBJ gene, a specific primer was used in first-round PCR. TCRdb analysed the multiplex PCR reads with MiXCR anew, one entry per CDR3 protein. Of 15,000 or so distinct CDR3 sequences in the sample, 30% to 40% were seen once.

This chain joins TRBV11-2 and TRBJ2-5, with TRBD2 matching 12 bases. The DNA end lines up better with TRBJ2-1; the J call may be wrong. This sample comprised PBMCs, obtained before or after stereotactic body radiation therapy (not recorded which). The clonotype comes from a donor at least 50 years old with non-small cell lung cancer. Written as DNA, the CDR3 is TGTGTCAGCAGCTTAAATTCCCCCCGTGCTAGCGGGAGGGCCCACCCCTACAATGAGCAGTTCTTC. Its protein is CVSSLNSPRASGRAHPYNEQFF.